This TCR beta chain was identified in a study of T cells in Graves' hyperthyroidism and ophthalmopathy. Whole-study findings and limits: Ophthalmopathy, as predicted by the model, came a median about seven months after the prediction. A model of 13 V-J features distinguished ophthalmopathy from stable hyperthyroidism.

Hyperthyroidism had been newly diagnosed in patients aged 18 to 65, and its duration was under 2 months. RNA transcripts were the template for amplifying TCR beta CDR3 regions. Carried out on the TCR CDR3, a first-round RT-PCR used the HTBI primer set. TCRdb passed the multiplex PCR reads through MiXCR, listing each CDR3 protein once. The table lists 500,000 to 750,000 distinct CDR3 sequences, just over 45% of them singletons, with around 7.7% in the top ten. In regard to this clonotype: Antigen: not known.

The CDR3 length is 12 residues. V lost 6 bases to trimming and J lost 7 bases, with 13 bases between them. Germline loops: CDR1 SGHVS, CDR2 FNYEAQ. The chain couples TRBV7-6 to TRBJ2-7; D may be TRBD2 (7 bases). Sequencing was performed on peripheral blood or thyroid tissue (not recorded which). The receptor was isolated from a young woman with Graves' hyperthyroidism. DNA for the CDR3: TGTGCCAGCAGGTCGGGGGGCAATGAGCAGTACTTC. Translation gives CASRSGGNEQYF.